This is a list of T cell receptor beta chains from one sample in a study of T and B cells in COVID-19 patients. Via MiXCR, TCRdb re-called the multiplex PCR reads, giving one row per CDR3 protein. The table shows around 15,000 distinct CDR3 sequences, with approximately 28% occurring only once. The material sequenced was blood. Receptor source: a human donor who had recovered from COVID-19. Each CDR3 is given with its conserved first and last residue. Fields, in order: J gene, clone size, V gene, CDR3 protein. The size entry is marked missing in some rows and otherwise reads once, few, many or a size class.

J: TRBJ1-2; size: -; V: TRBV11-2; CDR3: CASSLDLGTGDGYTF
J: TRBJ1-2; size: few; V: TRBV27; CDR3: CASSPDRANYGYTF
J: TRBJ2-7; size: -; V: TRBV10-1; CDR3: CASSEGGRREKQYF
J: TRBJ1-5; size: -; V: TRBV12-3/TRBV12-4; CDR3: CASKAKGTGGNQPQHF
J: TRBJ2-1; size: -; V: TRBV24-1; CDR3: CATSDPGVAVVNEQFF
J: TRBJ1-2; size: -; V: TRBV7-6; CDR3: CARSTYSGASNYGYTF
J: TRBJ2-5; size: -; V: TRBV12-3/TRBV12-4; CDR3: CASRTGGETQYF
J: TRBJ1-3; size: many; V: TRBV13; CDR3: CASSLPGVGNTIYF
J: TRBJ2-5; size: many; V: TRBV12-3/TRBV12-4; CDR3: CASSYDRGLETQYF
J: TRBJ1-2; size: -; V: TRBV7-2; CDR3: CASSPTPPPNGYTF
J: TRBJ1-5; size: few; V: TRBV28; CDR3: CASSPYSDSGPNQPQHF
J: TRBJ2-1; size: -; V: TRBV7-9; CDR3: CASSLDRASRGQFF
J: TRBJ1-5; size: -; V: TRBV20-1; CDR3: CSAGGQGLQPQHF
J: TRBJ1-2; size: -; V: TRBV14; CDR3: CASSLTYETRQGDYGYTF
J: TRBJ2-5; size: few; V: TRBV10-3; CDR3: CAISESWGQETQYF
J: TRBJ1-1; size: medium-sized; V: TRBV19; CDR3: CASSIPGNTEAFF